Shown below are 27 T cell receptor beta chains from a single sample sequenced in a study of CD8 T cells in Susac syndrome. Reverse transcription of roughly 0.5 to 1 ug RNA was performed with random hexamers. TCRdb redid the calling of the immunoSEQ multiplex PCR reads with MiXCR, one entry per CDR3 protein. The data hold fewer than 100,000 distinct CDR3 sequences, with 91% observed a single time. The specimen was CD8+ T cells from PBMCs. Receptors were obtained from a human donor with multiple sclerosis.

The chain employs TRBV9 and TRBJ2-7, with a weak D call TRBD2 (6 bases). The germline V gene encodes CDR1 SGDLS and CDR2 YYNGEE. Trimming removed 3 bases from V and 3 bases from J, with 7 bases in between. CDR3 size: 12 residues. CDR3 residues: CASSEGGYEQYF. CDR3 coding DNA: TGTGCCAGCAGCGAGGGAGGCTACGAGCAGTACTTC. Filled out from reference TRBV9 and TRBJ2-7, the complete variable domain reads DSGVTQTPKHLITATGQRVTLRCSPRSGDLSVYWYQQSLDQGLQFLIQYYNGEERAKGNILERFSAQQFPDLHSELNLSSLELGDSALYFCASSEGGYEQYFGPGTRLTVT.

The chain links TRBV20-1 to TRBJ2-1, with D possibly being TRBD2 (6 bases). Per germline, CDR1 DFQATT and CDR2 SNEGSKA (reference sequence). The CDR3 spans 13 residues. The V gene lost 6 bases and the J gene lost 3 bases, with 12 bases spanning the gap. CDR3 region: CSAIPGVYNEQFF. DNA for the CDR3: TGCAGTGCCATCCCGGGAGTCTACAATGAGCAGTTCTTC.

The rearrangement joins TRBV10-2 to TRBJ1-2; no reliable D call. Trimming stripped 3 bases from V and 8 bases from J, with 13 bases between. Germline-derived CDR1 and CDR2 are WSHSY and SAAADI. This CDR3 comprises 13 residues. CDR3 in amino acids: CASSETRMGGYTF. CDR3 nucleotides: TGCGCCAGCAGTGAAACCAGAATGGGCGGCTACACCTTC.

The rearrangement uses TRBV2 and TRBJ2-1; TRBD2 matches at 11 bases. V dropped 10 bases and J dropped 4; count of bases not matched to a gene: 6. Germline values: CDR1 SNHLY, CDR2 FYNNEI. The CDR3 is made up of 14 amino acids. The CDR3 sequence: CAIKGLADYNEQFF. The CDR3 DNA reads TGTGCCATCAAGGGACTAGCGGATTACAATGAGCAGTTCTTC.

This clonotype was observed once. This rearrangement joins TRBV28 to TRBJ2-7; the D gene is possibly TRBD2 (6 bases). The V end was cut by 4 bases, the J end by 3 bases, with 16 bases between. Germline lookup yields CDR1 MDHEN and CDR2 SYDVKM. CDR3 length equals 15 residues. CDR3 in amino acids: CASSWVGRGNYEQYF. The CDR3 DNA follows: TGTGCCAGCAGTTGGGTGGGGCGGGGAAACTACGAGCAGTACTTC.

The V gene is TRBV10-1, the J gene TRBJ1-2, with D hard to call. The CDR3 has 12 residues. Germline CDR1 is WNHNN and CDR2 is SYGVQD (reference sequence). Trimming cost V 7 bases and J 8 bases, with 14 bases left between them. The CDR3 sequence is CASTLGIGGYTF. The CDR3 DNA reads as TGCGCCAGCACGTTGGGGATTGGGGGCTACACCTTC.

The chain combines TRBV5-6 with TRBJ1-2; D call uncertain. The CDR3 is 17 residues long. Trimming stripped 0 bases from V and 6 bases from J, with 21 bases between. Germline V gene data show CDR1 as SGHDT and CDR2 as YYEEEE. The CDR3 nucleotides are TGTGCCAGCAGCTTGGAGGGAGGGCAGAGGAATGTGGATGGCTACACCTTC. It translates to CASSLEGGQRNVDGYTF.

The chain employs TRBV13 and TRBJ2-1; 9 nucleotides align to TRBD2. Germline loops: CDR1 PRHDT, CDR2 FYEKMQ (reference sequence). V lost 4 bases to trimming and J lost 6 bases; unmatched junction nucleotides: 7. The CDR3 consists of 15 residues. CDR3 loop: CASSSFSGGLNEQFF. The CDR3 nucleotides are TGTGCCAGCAGCTCCTTTAGCGGGGGCCTCAATGAGCAGTTCTTC.

The CDR3 sequence: CASSQGQATEAFF. The CDR3 nucleotides read TGTGCCAGCAGCCAAGGACAGGCGACTGAAGCTTTCTTT. The V call is TRBV4-2, the J call TRBJ1-1; TRBD1 might be the D (6 bases). This CDR3 contains 13 residues. V was pared by 1 base and J by 5 bases, with 8 bases between. Germline V CDR1 and CDR2: LGHNA, YNFKEQ.

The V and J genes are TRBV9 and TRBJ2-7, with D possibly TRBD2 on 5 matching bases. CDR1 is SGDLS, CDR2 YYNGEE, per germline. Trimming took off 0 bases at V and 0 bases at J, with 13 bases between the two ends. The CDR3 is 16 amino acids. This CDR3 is CASSVAPRAASYEQYF. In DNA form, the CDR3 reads TGTGCCAGCAGCGTAGCCCCACGAGCGGCCTCCTACGAGCAGTACTTC.

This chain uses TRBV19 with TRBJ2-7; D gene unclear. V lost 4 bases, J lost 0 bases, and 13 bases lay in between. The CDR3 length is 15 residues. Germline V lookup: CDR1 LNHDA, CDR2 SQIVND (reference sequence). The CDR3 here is CASSTTDGLSYEQYF. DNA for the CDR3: TGTGCCAGTAGTACTACGGACGGTCTCTCCTACGAGCAGTACTTC.

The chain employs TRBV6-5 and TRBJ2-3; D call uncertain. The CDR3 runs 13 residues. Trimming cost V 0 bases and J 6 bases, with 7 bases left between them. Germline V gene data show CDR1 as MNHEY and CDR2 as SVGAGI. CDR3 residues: CASSYSEEDTQYF. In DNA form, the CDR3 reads TGTGCCAGCAGTTACTCCGAAGAGGATACGCAGTATTTT.

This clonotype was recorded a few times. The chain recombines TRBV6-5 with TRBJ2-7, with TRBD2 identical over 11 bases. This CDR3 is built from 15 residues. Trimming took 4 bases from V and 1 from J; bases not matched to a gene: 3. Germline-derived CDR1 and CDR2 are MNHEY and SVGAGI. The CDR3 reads CASSWGLADSYEQYF. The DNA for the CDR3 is TGTGCCAGCAGTTGGGGACTAGCGGATTCCTACGAGCAGTACTTC.

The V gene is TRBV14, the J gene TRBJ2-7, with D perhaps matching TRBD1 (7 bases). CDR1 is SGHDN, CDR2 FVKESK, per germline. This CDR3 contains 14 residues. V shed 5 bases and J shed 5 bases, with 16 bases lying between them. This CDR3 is CASSAQGTYHEQYF. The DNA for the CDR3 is TGTGCCAGCAGCGCACAGGGGACTTACCACGAGCAGTACTTC.

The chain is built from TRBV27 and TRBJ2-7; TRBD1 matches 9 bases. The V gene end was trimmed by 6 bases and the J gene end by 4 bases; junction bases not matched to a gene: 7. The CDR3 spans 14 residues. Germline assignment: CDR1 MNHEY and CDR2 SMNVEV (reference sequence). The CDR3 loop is CASRSRDREYEQYF. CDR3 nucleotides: TGTGCCAGCAGGAGCCGGGACAGGGAGTACGAGCAGTACTTC.

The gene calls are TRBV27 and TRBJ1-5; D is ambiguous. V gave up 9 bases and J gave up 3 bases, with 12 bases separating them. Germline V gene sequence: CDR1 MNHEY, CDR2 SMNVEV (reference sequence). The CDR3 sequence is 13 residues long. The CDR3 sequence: CASSYSDNQPQHF. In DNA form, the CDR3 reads TGTGCCAGTTCATATTCGGACAATCAGCCCCAGCATTTT.

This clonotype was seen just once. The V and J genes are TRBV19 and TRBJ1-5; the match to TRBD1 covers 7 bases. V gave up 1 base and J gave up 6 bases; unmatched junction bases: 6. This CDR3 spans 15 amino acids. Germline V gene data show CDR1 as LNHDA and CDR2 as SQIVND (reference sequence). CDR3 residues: CASSIAGRGVQPQHF. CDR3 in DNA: TGTGCCAGTAGTATAGCGGGCAGGGGGGTTCAGCCCCAGCATTTT.

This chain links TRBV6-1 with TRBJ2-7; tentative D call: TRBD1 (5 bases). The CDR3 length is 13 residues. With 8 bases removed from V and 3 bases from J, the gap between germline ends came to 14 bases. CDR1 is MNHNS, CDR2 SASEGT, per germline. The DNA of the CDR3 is TGTGCCAGCCTTTGGGGCTACGGCTACGAGCAGTACTTC. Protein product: CASLWGYGYEQYF.

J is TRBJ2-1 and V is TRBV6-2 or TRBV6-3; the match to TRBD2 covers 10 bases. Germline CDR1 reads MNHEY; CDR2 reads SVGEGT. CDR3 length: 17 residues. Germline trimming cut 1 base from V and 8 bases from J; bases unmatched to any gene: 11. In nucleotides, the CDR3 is TGTGCCAGCAGTTACTTGGTTAGCGGGAGGCACTCGGATGAGCAGTTCTTC. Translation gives CASSYLVSGRHSDEQFF.

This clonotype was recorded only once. The DNA of the CDR3 is TGCGCCAGCAGCCAAGAGGGACCCCAAGATACGCAGTATTTT. This codes for CASSQEGPQDTQYF. The V and J genes are TRBV4-3 and TRBJ2-3; D could derive from TRBD1 or TRBD2 (5 bases each). CDR3 length: 14 residues. Per the germline V gene, CDR1 is LGHNA and CDR2 is YSLEER. Trimming stripped 0 bases from V and 5 bases from J, with 9 bases between.

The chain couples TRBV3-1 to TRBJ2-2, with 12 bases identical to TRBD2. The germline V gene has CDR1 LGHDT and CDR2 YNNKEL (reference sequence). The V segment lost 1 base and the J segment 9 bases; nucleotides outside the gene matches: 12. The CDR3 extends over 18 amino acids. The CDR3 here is CASSQVRLAGVKSWELFF. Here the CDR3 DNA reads TGTGCCAGCAGCCAAGTTAGACTAGCGGGAGTAAAGTCCTGGGAGCTGTTTTTT.

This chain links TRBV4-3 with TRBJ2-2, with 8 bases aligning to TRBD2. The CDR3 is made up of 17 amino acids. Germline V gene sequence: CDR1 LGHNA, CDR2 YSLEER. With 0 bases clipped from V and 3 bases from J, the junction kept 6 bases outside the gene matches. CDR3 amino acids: CASSQELAGRDTGELFF. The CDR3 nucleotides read TGCGCCAGCAGCCAAGAGTTAGCGGGGAGGGACACCGGGGAGCTGTTTTTT.

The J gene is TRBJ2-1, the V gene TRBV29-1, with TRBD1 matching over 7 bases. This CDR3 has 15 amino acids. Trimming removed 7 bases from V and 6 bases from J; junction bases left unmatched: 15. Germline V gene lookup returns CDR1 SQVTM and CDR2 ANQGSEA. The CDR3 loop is CSGYRDRGPANEQFF. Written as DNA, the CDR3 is TGCAGCGGTTATAGGGACAGAGGCCCAGCCAATGAGCAGTTCTTC.

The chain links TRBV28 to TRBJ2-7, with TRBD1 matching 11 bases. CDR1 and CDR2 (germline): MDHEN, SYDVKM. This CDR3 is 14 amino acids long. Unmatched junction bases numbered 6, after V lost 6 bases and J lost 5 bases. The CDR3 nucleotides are TGTGCCAGCAGGAGCGGGACAGGGGGTCACGAGCAGTACTTC. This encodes CASRSGTGGHEQYF.

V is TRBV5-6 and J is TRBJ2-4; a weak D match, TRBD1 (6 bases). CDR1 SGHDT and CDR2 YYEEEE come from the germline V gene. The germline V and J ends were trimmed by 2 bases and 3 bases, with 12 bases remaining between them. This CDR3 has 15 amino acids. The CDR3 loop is CASSLLTDSKNIQYF. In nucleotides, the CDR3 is TGTGCCAGCAGCTTATTAACGGACAGCAAAAACATTCAGTACTTC.

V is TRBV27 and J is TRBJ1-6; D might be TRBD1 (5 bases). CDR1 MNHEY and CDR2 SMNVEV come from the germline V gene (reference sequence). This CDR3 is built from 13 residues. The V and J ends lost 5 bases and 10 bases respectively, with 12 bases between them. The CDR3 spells CASSIGAKSPLHF. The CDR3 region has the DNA TGTGCCAGCAGTATCGGGGCGAAATCACCCCTCCACTTT.

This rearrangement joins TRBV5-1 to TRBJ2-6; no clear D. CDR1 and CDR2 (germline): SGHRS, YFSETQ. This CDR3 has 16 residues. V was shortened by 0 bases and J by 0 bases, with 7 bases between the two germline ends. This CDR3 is CASSLALGSGANVLTF. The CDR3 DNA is TGCGCCAGCAGCTTGGCCCTGGGCTCTGGGGCCAACGTCCTGACTTTC.